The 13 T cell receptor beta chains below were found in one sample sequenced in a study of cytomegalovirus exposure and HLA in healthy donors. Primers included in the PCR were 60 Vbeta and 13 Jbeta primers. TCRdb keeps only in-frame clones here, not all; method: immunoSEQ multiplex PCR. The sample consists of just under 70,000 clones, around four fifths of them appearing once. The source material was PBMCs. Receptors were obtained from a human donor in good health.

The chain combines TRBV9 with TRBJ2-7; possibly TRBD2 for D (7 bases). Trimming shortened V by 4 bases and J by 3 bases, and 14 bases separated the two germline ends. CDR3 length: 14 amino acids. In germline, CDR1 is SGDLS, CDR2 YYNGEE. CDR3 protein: CASSLGGGFYEQYF. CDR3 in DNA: TGTGCCAGCAGCCTAGGGGGAGGGTTCTACGAGCAGTACTTC.

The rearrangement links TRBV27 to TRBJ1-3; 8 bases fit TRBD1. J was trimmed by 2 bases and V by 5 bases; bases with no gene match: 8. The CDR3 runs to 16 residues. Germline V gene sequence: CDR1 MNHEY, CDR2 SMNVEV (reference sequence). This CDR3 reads CASSAGMTGAGNTIYF. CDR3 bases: TGTGCCAGCAGTGCCGGCATGACAGGGGCTGGAAACACCATATATTTT.

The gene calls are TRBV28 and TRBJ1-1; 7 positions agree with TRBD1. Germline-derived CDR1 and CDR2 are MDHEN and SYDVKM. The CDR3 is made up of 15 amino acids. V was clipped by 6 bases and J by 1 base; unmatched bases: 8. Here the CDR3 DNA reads TGTGCCAGCAGCTTTCTGAGGGGGCCGAACACTGAAGCTTTCTTT. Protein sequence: CASSFLRGPNTEAFF.

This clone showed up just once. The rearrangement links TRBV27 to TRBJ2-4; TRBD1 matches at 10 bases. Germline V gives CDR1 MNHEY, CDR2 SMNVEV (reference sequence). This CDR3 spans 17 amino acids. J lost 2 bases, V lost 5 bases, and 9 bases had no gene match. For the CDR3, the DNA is TGTGCCAGCAGTACCGTCCCGGGACAGGGGACCAAAAACATTCAGTACTTC. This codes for CASSTVPGQGTKNIQYF.

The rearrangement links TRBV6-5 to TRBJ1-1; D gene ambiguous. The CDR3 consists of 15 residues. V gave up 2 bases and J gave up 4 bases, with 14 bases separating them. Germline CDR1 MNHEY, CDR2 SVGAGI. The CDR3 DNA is TGTGCCAGCAGTTACGCGGCGGGTTTAGGCACTGAAGCTTTCTTT. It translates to CASSYAAGLGTEAFF.

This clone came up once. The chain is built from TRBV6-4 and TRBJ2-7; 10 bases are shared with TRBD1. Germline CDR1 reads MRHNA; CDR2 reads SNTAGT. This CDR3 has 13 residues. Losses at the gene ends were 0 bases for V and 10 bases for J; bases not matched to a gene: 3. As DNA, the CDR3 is TGTGCCAGCAGTGACTCGGACAGGGGGTATCAGTACTTC. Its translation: CASSDSDRGYQYF.

CDR3 amino acids: CASSSPLGRPNEQFF. CDR3 nucleotides: TGTGCCAGCAGCTCACCGTTGGGGCGCCCCAATGAGCAGTTCTTC. This chain uses TRBV5-8 with TRBJ2-1, with D possibly matching TRBD1 (5 bases). In germline, CDR1 is SGHTS, CDR2 YDEGEE. Trimming stripped 3 bases from V and 6 bases from J, with 16 bases between. CDR3 length equals 15 residues.

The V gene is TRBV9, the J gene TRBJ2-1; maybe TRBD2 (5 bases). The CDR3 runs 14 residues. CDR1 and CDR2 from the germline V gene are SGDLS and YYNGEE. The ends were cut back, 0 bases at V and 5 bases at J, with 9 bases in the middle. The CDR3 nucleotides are TGTGCCAGCAGCGTAGATAGCGCCCACAATGAGCAGTTCTTC. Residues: CASSVDSAHNEQFF. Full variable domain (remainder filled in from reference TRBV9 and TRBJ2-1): DSGVTQTPKHLITATGQRVTLRCSPRSGDLSVYWYQQSLDQGLQFLIQYYNGEERAKGNILERFSAQQFPDLHSELNLSSLELGDSALYFCASSVDSAHNEQFFGPGTRLTVL.

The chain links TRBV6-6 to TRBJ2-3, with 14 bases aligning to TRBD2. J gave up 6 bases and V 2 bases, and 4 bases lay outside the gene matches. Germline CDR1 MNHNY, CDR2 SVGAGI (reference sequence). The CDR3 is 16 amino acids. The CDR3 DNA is TGTGCCAGCAGTTACGGACTAGCGGGGGGCAGGGATACGCAGTATTTT. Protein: CASSYGLAGGRDTQYF.

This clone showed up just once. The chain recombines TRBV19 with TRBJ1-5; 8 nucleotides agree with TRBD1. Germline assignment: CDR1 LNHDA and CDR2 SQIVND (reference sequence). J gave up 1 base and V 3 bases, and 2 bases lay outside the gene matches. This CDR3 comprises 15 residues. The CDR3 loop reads CASSMTGASNQPQHF. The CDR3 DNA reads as TGTGCCAGTAGTATGACAGGGGCCAGCAATCAGCCCCAGCATTTT.

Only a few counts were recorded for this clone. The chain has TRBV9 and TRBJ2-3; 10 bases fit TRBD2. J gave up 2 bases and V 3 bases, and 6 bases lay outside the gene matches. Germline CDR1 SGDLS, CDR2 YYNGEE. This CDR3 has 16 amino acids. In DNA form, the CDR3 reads TGTGCCAGCAGCGAAAAGCGGGGGGGATCCACAGATACGCAGTATTTT. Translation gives CASSEKRGGSTDTQYF.

CDR3 sequence: CASSYKTGELFF. DNA of the CDR3: TGTGCCAGCAGTTATAAAACCGGGGAGCTGTTTTTT. This sequence joins TRBV6-1 and TRBJ2-2; D is undetermined. This CDR3 region has 12 residues. Trimming took off 5 bases at V and 5 bases at J, with 6 bases between the two ends. CDR1 and CDR2 from the germline V gene are MNHNS and SASEGT.

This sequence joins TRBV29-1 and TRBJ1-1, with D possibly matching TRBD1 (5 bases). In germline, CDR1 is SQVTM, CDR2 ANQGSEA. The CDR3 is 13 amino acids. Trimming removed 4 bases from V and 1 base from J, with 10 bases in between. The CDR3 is CSVVGGGNTEAFF. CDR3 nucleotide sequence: TGCAGCGTTGTTGGGGGAGGGAACACTGAAGCTTTCTTT.